Below, 12 T cell receptor beta chains from the same sample are listed, as sequenced in a study of T cells after yellow fever vaccination (dated by TCRdb to the late 2010s). Library preparation employed 5' RACE. TCRdb names Illumina HiSeq 2500 as the instrument used. The raw public reads went through TCRdb reprocessing: fastp at Q25, MiXCR clone calling, in-frame beta chains kept. For every CDR3 protein sequence, its rows merge into one entry that carries the most common genes and DNA. In all, the sample holds some 560,000 distinct CDR3 sequences, and around a sixth of those were seen once. The biggest ten clones account for around a sixth of the sample. Reading the label with the study, this specimen's treatment or condition is: live attenuated yellow fever vaccine strain. The sequences come from PBMCs, collected 4 to 5 days after the first yellow fever vaccination. The receptors were sampled from a young man who received the YFV17D yellow fever vaccine.

This sequence joins TRBV12-3 or TRBV12-4 and TRBJ1-3; 9 bases agree with TRBD1. V was pared by 4 bases and J by 3 bases, with 10 bases of the junction left unmatched. This CDR3 spans 17 amino acids. The CDR3 loop reads CASSSGQGKVRGNTIYF. For the CDR3, the DNA is TGTGCCAGCAGTTCCGGACAGGGGAAGGTTCGTGGAAACACCATATATTTT.

This clonotype has a handful of counts. The V gene is TRBV20-1, the J gene TRBJ1-5; D is uncertain. Trimming took 0 bases from V and 12 from J, leaving 12 bases between them. In germline, CDR1 is DFQATT, CDR2 SNEGSKA (reference sequence). The CDR3 runs to 12 residues. CDR3 DNA: TGCAGTGCTAGAGATCCTGGGGTATTCCAGCATTTT. Translation: CSARDPGVFQHF.

As to this clonotype: A junction end diverges from the germline sequence, so it may reflect a read error. The chain carries TRBV7-9 and TRBJ1-3, with D uncertain. Germline CDR1 and CDR2: SEHNR and FQNEAQ (reference sequence). The CDR3 has 11 residues. As DNA, the CDR3 is TGTGCCAGCAGCTTTGAAATGGGAGAGAATTTT. Amino acid sequence: CASSFEMGENF.

A few counts support this clonotype. The chain couples TRBV20-1 to TRBJ2-1; D may be TRBD2 (6 bases). Germline V gives CDR1 DFQATT, CDR2 SNEGSKA (reference sequence). Trimming shortened V by 6 bases and J by 3 bases, and 18 bases separated the two germline ends. CDR3 length: 15 amino acids. The CDR3 is CSAFGLGGVYNEQFF. Written as DNA, the CDR3 is TGCAGTGCATTCGGTCTCGGGGGTGTCTACAATGAGCAGTTCTTC.

This clonotype was found a few times. The V and J genes are TRBV5-1 and TRBJ2-1; D unclear. The V end was cut by 5 bases, the J end by 13 bases, with 13 bases between. The CDR3 length is 11 residues. Germline V CDR1 and CDR2: SGHRS, YFSETQ. CDR3: CASSLAKEQFF. In nucleotides, the CDR3 is TGCGCCAGCAGTCTTGCGAAGGAACAGTTCTTC.

The genes are TRBV6-1 and TRBJ2-7; D could derive from TRBD1 or TRBD2 (5 bases each). Germline V gene lookup returns CDR1 MNHNS and CDR2 SASEGT. V was pared by 3 bases and J by 0 bases, with 12 bases between. The length of the CDR3 is 15 residues. The CDR3 spells CASSDPGRTSYEQYV. The CDR3 DNA is TGTGCCAGCAGTGACCCGGGACGGACCTCCTACGAGCAGTACGTC.

This clonotype appeared a few times. The chain has TRBV4-3 and TRBJ2-5; possible D gene TRBD1, 5 bases. CDR1 LGHNA and CDR2 YSLEER come from the germline V gene. CDR3 length: 16 residues. V lost 0 bases and J lost 1, with 12 bases in between. The CDR3 coding sequence is TGCGCCAGCAGCCAAGATCTCCAGGGCTCCCAAGAGACCCAGTACTTC. The encoded protein is CASSQDLQGSQETQYF.

This sequence joins TRBV7-3 and TRBJ2-3, with 8 bases identical to TRBD2. After removal of 6 bases from V and 5 bases from J, the junction contained 10 bases not matched to a gene. CDR1 is SGHTA, CDR2 FQGTGA, per germline. The CDR3 runs 15 residues. The CDR3 coding sequence is TGTGCCAGCAGTCGAACTAGCGGAAGAGGAGATACGCAGTATTTT. Its translation: CASSRTSGRGDTQYF.

The rearrangement links TRBV4-2 to TRBJ2-2, with 11 bases identical to TRBD2. Losses at the gene ends were 3 bases for V and 0 bases for J; bases not matched to a gene: 6. CDR1 and CDR2 (germline): LGHNA, YNFKEQ. The CDR3 has 18 amino acids. The CDR3 DNA sequence: TGTGCCAGCAGCCAGGGGACTAGCGGAACCGCGAACACCGGGGAGCTGTTTTTT. Encoded protein: CASSQGTSGTANTGELFF.

This chain links TRBV11-3 with TRBJ2-3; possible D gene TRBD2, 5 bases. CDR1 SGHNT and CDR2 YENEEA come from the germline V gene. This CDR3 spans 14 amino acids. V was trimmed by 4 bases and J by 2 bases, leaving 10 bases between them. The CDR3 region has the DNA TGTGCCAGCAGCTCGACGGGGTTCACAGATACGCAGTATTTT. Amino acid sequence: CASSSTGFTDTQYF.

This clonotype was counted only a few times. The J gene is TRBJ1-5, the V gene TRBV6-1, with 7 bases that match TRBD1. Germline V gene lookup returns CDR1 MNHNS and CDR2 SASEGT. The CDR3 length is 14 residues. The V gene end was trimmed by 5 bases and the J gene end by 5 bases; junction bases not matched to a gene: 6. The CDR3 sequence is CASSQGQDDQPQHF. Written as DNA, the CDR3 is TGTGCCAGCAGTCAAGGACAGGACGATCAGCCCCAGCATTTT.

The rearrangement uses TRBV19 and TRBJ2-3; TRBD2 aligns across 9 bases. The trim removed 3 bases at V and 4 bases at J, leaving 11 bases unmatched. The CDR3 extends over 17 amino acids. In germline, CDR1 is LNHDA, CDR2 SQIVND (reference sequence). The CDR3 nucleotides are TGTGCCAGTAGTATCGGAGGTAGCGGGGGCATCCCAGATACGCAGTATTTT. It specifies CASSIGGSGGIPDTQYF.